Presented here are 29 T cell receptor beta chains from one specimen sequenced in a study of T cells after somatic rescue of genetic block. The assay was immunoSEQ multiplex PCR, and TCRdb's table has in-frame clones only and misses some. The data contain 60,000 to 90,000 clones, approximately 91% of them singletons. The material sequenced was peripheral blood mononuclear cells (PBMCs). The source is a young man.

The V call is TRBV28, the J call TRBJ1-2, with TRBD1 as a possible D gene (5 bases). Germline CDR1 reads MDHEN; CDR2 reads SYDVKM. The CDR3 has 12 residues. V lost 8 bases and J 5 bases, leaving 12 bases between the germline ends. The CDR3 coding sequence is TGTGCCAGCGGGAGACAGAAATATGGCTACACCTTC. It codes for CASGRQKYGYTF.

This clone was observed a few times. This sequence joins TRBV28 and TRBJ2-7; the match to TRBD2 covers 7 bases. Looked up from germline, CDR1 is MDHEN and CDR2 is SYDVKM. The CDR3 spans 14 residues. V lost 2 bases to trimming and J lost 1 base; unmatched junction nucleotides: 2. CDR3 sequence reads: CASSLSGKSYEQYF. The CDR3 nucleotides read TGTGCCAGCAGTTTAAGCGGGAAATCCTACGAGCAGTACTTC.

The CDR3 protein is CASSVTQSSYNEQFF. CDR3 nucleotide sequence: TGTGCCAGCAGTGTCACTCAGAGCTCCTACAATGAGCAGTTCTTC. This chain uses TRBV2 with TRBJ2-1; D is uncertain. Per germline, CDR1 SNHLY and CDR2 FYNNEI. Trimming took off 4 bases at V and 0 bases at J, with 10 bases between the two ends. The CDR3 is made up of 15 amino acids.

This chain links TRBV28 with TRBJ2-7; D may be TRBD1 (5 bases). Between the trimmed V and J ends, which lost 6 bases and 0 bases, there was a span of 12 bases. The CDR3 runs to 14 residues. Germline assignment: CDR1 MDHEN and CDR2 SYDVKM. The CDR3 region is CASSTQGFSYEQYF. The CDR3 nucleotides read TGTGCCAGCAGCACCCAGGGCTTCTCCTACGAGCAGTACTTC.

The chain links TRBV18 to TRBJ2-3; no clear D. The CDR3 length is 12 residues. From germline, CDR1 is KGHSH and CDR2 LQKENI. Trimming took 2 bases from V and 5 from J, leaving 5 bases between them. The CDR3 here is CASSPDGDTQYF. CDR3 in DNA: TGTGCCAGCTCACCAGATGGAGATACGCAGTATTTT. Combining the CDR3 with reference TRBV18 and TRBJ2-3 gives the whole variable domain NAGVMQNPRHLVRRRGQEARLRCSPMKGHSHVYWYRQLPEEGLKFMVYLQKENIIDESGMPKERFSAEFPKEGPSILRIQQVVRGDSAAYFCASSPDGDTQYFGPGTRLTVL.

The rearrangement uses TRBV5-4 and TRBJ1-1; no reliable D call. Germline V CDR1 and CDR2: SGHNT, YYREEE (reference sequence). The CDR3 contains 14 residues. V dropped 1 base and J dropped 0 bases, with 7 bases sitting between them. Here the CDR3 DNA reads TGTGCCAGCAGCTTGCGTGGGGTGAACACTGAAGCTTTCTTT. It translates to CASSLRGVNTEAFF.

The DNA for the CDR3 is TGTGCCAGCTCACCGGAGACAGGGGGCTACAATGAGCAGTTCTTC. Protein sequence: CASSPETGGYNEQFF. The gene calls are TRBV18 and TRBJ2-1, with 9 nucleotides matching TRBD1. The junction had 3 bases not matched to a gene; V was cut back by 3 bases and J by 3 bases. CDR3 length: 15 residues. From germline, CDR1 is KGHSH and CDR2 LQKENI. Complete variable domain (other parts from reference TRBV18 and TRBJ2-1): NAGVMQNPRHLVRRRGQEARLRCSPMKGHSHVYWYRQLPEEGLKFMVYLQKENIIDESGMPKERFSAEFPKEGPSILRIQQVVRGDSAAYFCASSPETGGYNEQFFGPGTRLTVL.

The chain employs TRBV5-6 and TRBJ1-1; maybe TRBD1 (5 bases). The CDR3 loop spans 11 amino acids. V was shortened by 5 bases and J by 3 bases, with 5 bases between the two germline ends. Germline V gene lookup returns CDR1 SGHDT and CDR2 YYEEEE. CDR3 sequence: CASRGDTEAFF. For the CDR3, the DNA is TGTGCCAGCAGGGGGGACACTGAAGCTTTCTTT.

This chain uses TRBV18 with TRBJ2-7; TRBD2 agrees at 7 bases. Germline-derived CDR1 and CDR2 are KGHSH and LQKENI. The CDR3 has 13 residues. V lost 3 bases and J lost 6; bases outside the gene matches: 5. DNA of the CDR3: TGTGCCAGCTCACCTCTGGGGGAGGGCGAGCAGTACTTC. This translates into CASSPLGEGEQYF.

The rearrangement uses TRBV9 and TRBJ2-1, with 11 bases lining up with TRBD2. Germline V lookup: CDR1 SGDLS, CDR2 YYNGEE. This CDR3 contains 15 residues. Unmatched junction bases numbered 5, after V lost 4 bases and J lost 5 bases. The CDR3 DNA follows: TGTGCCAGCAGCCCCGGGACTAGCGGACACAATGAGCAGTTCTTC. Translating gives CASSPGTSGHNEQFF.

The chain has TRBV18 and TRBJ1-3; 7 nucleotides line up with TRBD1. The J segment lost 1 base and the V segment lost 1 base, leaving 4 bases of the junction unmatched. CDR3 length: 16 amino acids. The germline V gene has CDR1 KGHSH and CDR2 LQKENI. DNA of the CDR3: TGTGCCAGCTCACCACGACAGGGAACATCTGGAAACACCATATATTTT. Its translation: CASSPRQGTSGNTIYF.

This chain links TRBV5-4 with TRBJ1-2; 7 bases are a match to TRBD1. The CDR3 totals 15 residues. The germline V gene encodes CDR1 SGHNT and CDR2 YYREEE (reference sequence). V gave up 5 bases and J gave up 7 bases; unmatched junction bases: 14. The CDR3 coding sequence is TGTGCCAGCAGACGGGAGGGACAGTGGGGCAGTGGCTACACCTTC. Its protein product is CASRREGQWGSGYTF.

The chain uses TRBV15 and TRBJ2-3, with D perhaps given as TRBD1 or TRBD2 (5 bases each). The germline V gene encodes CDR1 LNHNV and CDR2 YYDKDF (reference sequence). V lost 0 bases and J 3 bases, leaving 13 bases between the germline ends. This CDR3 contains 16 residues. CDR3 amino acids: CATSRDGEGETDTQYF. As DNA, the CDR3 is TGTGCCACCAGCAGAGATGGGGAAGGGGAGACAGATACGCAGTATTTT.

This clone showed up just once. The chain has TRBV7-8 and TRBJ2-5; 7 bases align to TRBD2. The CDR3 runs to 17 residues. Trimming at V came to 5 bases and at J to 1 base, leaving 13 bases not matched to a gene. The germline gives CDR1 SGHVS, CDR2 FQNEAQ. CDR3 in amino acids: CASSPRVGASGQETQYF. Written as DNA, the CDR3 is TGTGCCAGCAGCCCCCGAGTAGGGGCTAGCGGCCAAGAGACCCAGTACTTC.

This chain joins TRBV10-3 and TRBJ2-7; the match to TRBD1 covers 7 bases. This CDR3 is 11 amino acids long. The germline gives CDR1 ENHRY, CDR2 SYGVKD. Trimming took 5 bases from V and 5 from J; bases not matched to a gene: 0. This CDR3 is CAISTGDEQYF. The CDR3 region has the DNA TGTGCCATCAGTACAGGGGACGAGCAGTACTTC.

The genes are TRBV7-7 and TRBJ2-7, with no clear D. Germline V CDR1 and CDR2: SSHAT, FNYEAQ (reference sequence). The CDR3 consists of 13 residues. V was cut by 0 bases and J by 6 bases, with 9 bases left in between. The CDR3 reads CASSLAPGSEQYF. The CDR3 DNA is TGTGCCAGCAGCTTAGCTCCGGGTTCCGAGCAGTACTTC.

The CDR3 DNA is TGTGCCAGCAGTTCGGGACTGATAACCGGGGAGCTGTTTTTT. It encodes CASSSGLITGELFF. The J gene is TRBJ2-2, the V gene TRBV27; D is possibly TRBD2 (6 bases). Trimming stripped 4 bases from V and 5 bases from J, with 11 bases between. The CDR3 is 14 residues long. Looked up from germline, CDR1 is MNHEY and CDR2 is SMNVEV (reference sequence).

J is TRBJ2-1 and V is TRBV11-3; D ambiguous. Trimming stripped 5 bases from V and 4 bases from J, with 12 bases between. The germline CDR1 and CDR2 sequences are SGHNT and YENEEA. CDR3 length: 14 amino acids. CDR3 region: CASSLPGLYNEQFF. Written as DNA, the CDR3 is TGTGCCAGCAGCCTTCCTGGCCTTTACAATGAGCAGTTCTTC.

This sequence joins TRBV4-1 and TRBJ2-7, with TRBD2 matching 10 bases. The V segment lost 2 bases and the J segment 0 bases; nucleotides outside the gene matches: 4. This CDR3 comprises 16 residues. The germline gives CDR1 MGHRA, CDR2 YSYEKL. For the CDR3, the DNA is TGCGCCAGCAGCCAACCCTTAGCGGGGGGCTCCTACGAGCAGTACTTC. Its protein is CASSQPLAGGSYEQYF.

This chain links TRBV27 with TRBJ2-7; D ambiguous. Trimming left V 3 bases short and J 5 bases short, with 5 bases between. Germline V lookup: CDR1 MNHEY, CDR2 SMNVEV (reference sequence). The CDR3 has 11 residues. The CDR3 bases are TGTGCCAGCAGTTTTAGGCACGAGCAGTACTTC. Translation: CASSFRHEQYF.

V gene TRBV25-1 combines with J gene TRBJ1-4, with 8 bases fitting TRBD1. Trimming removed 2 bases from V and 3 bases from J; junction bases left unmatched: 5. The CDR3 length is 16 residues. Germline assignment: CDR1 MGHDK and CDR2 SYGVNS. CDR3 coding DNA: TGTGCCAGCAGTGAACAGGGGGCCTCGTCTAATGAAAAACTGTTTTTT. Amino acid sequence: CASSEQGASSNEKLFF.

The chain recombines TRBV11-3 with TRBJ2-7; D gene ambiguous. In germline, CDR1 is SGHNT, CDR2 YENEEA. The CDR3 loop spans 13 amino acids. The V and J ends lost 1 base and 2 bases respectively, with 6 bases between them. CDR3 in amino acids: CASSLASAYEQYF. CDR3 DNA: TGTGCCAGCAGCTTAGCTTCCGCCTACGAGCAGTACTTC. Full variable domain (outside the CDR3, taken from reference TRBV11-3 and TRBJ2-7): EAGVVQSPRYKIIEKKQPVAFWCNPISGHNTLYWYLQNLGQGPELLIRYENEEAVDDSQLPKDRFSAERLKGVDSTLKIQPAELGDSAVYLCASSLASAYEQYFGPGTRLTVT.

The CDR3 spells CASSYDRDYGYTF. CDR3 nucleotides: TGTGCCAGCAGCTACGACAGGGATTATGGCTACACCTTC. This sequence joins TRBV5-4 and TRBJ1-2; the match to TRBD1 covers 7 bases. Per germline, CDR1 SGHNT and CDR2 YYREEE (reference sequence). There are 13 residues in the CDR3. V trimming: 3 bases; J trimming: 5 bases; junction bases outside the gene matches: 4.

This chain connects TRBV6-6 to TRBJ1-2; possibly TRBD1 for D (6 bases). The CDR3 sequence is 15 residues long. CDR1 MNHNY and CDR2 SVGAGI come from the germline V gene (reference sequence). V was cut by 5 bases and J by 6 bases, with 19 bases left in between. CDR3 nucleotides: TGTGCCAGCAGTGCGCTGACAGGCGCTAGGGATGGCTACACCTTC. Residues: CASSALTGARDGYTF.

J is TRBJ1-2 and V is TRBV2; D remains unclear. The CDR3 sequence is 15 residues long. The germline V gene has CDR1 SNHLY and CDR2 FYNNEI. The V end was cut by 3 bases, the J end by 8 bases, with 19 bases between. The CDR3 coding sequence is TGTGCCAGCAGTGACCAGCTAGGTCTGTCTCGCGGCTACACCTTC. Residues: CASSDQLGLSRGYTF.

The chain carries TRBV5-8 and TRBJ1-2, with D possibly being TRBD1 (5 bases). Germline assignment: CDR1 SGHTS and CDR2 YDEGEE. Trimming shortened V by 0 bases and J by 4 bases, and 13 bases separated the two germline ends. The CDR3 contains 15 residues. In nucleotides, the CDR3 is TGTGCCAGCAGCTTGGGGGGACTAGAAGGCTATGGCTACACCTTC. Protein product: CASSLGGLEGYGYTF.

The chain is built from TRBV7-8 and TRBJ2-7; 11 bases map to TRBD2. The CDR3 totals 17 residues. After removal of 5 bases from V and 3 bases from J, the junction contained 12 bases not matched to a gene. In germline, CDR1 is SGHVS, CDR2 FQNEAQ. The CDR3 DNA follows: TGTGCCAGCAGCATACTGGTAAGACTAGCGGGGCACTACGAGCAGTACTTC. Translating gives CASSILVRLAGHYEQYF.

This chain connects TRBV19 to TRBJ2-7; no clear D. CDR3 size: 11 residues. The V and J ends lost 1 base and 6 bases respectively, with 4 bases between them. Germline CDR1 reads LNHDA; CDR2 reads SQIVND (reference sequence). The CDR3 sequence: CASSIGIEQYF. CDR3 in DNA: TGTGCCAGTAGTATAGGGATCGAGCAGTACTTC. The full variable domain, in which reference TRBV19 and TRBJ2-7 provide the parts outside the CDR3, is DGGITQSPKYLFRKEGQNVTLSCEQNLNHDAMYWYRQDPGQGLRLIYYSQIVNDFQKGDIAEGYSVSREKKESFPLTVTSAQKNPTAFYLCASSIGIEQYFGPGTRLTVT.

The chain combines TRBV10-3 with TRBJ2-5, with 7 bases matching TRBD1. After removal of 0 bases from V and 4 bases from J, the junction contained 5 bases not matched to a gene. Germline loops: CDR1 ENHRY, CDR2 SYGVKD. This CDR3 is 15 amino acids long. CDR3 nucleotides: TGTGCCATCAGTGAGTCACAGGGGCTGGGAGAGACCCAGTACTTC. Protein product: CAISESQGLGETQYF.